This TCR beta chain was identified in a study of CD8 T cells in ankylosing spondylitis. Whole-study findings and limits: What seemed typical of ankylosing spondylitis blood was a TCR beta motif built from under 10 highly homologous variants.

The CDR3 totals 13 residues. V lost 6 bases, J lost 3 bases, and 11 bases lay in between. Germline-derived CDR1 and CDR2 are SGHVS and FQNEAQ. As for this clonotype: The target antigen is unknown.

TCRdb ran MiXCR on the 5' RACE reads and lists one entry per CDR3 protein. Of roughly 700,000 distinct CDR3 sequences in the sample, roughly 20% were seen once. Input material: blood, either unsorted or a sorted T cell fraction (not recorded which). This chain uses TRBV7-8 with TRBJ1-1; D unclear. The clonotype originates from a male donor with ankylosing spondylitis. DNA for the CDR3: TGTGCCAGCAGGTTGCTAGCGGACACTGAAGCTTTCTTT. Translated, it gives CASRLLADTEAFF.